The following is a T cell receptor beta chain sequence with its context. The data originate from a study of sequential checkpoint blockade in melanoma. Study-level background: Arm A got nivolumab then ipilimumab; arm B the reverse, 1:1. Each arm's sequence ended with maintenance nivolumab.

TCRdb's copy holds only in-frame clones and misses some; the assay was immunoSEQ multiplex PCR. The top ten hold 22% of the sample, which has around 26,000 clones, roughly 80% seen once. Specified treatment: randomized to nivolumab then ipilimumab (arm A) or the reverse (arm B). Patients had received no earlier DNA-damaging chemotherapy. Sorted cells were live CD3+CD8+, lacking CD19 and CD56, from PBMCs. V was trimmed by 4 bases and J by 3 bases, leaving 12 bases between them. Germline V lookup: CDR1 SEHNR, CDR2 FQNEAQ (reference sequence). The CDR3 length is 14 residues. The sample in question was CD8+ T cells sorted from blood (inferred from file names), obtained from a patient given nivolumab and ipilimumab in sequence. The chain carries TRBV7-9 and TRBJ1-1, with D maybe TRBD1 (6 bases). The clonotype originates from a human donor with melanoma. The CDR3 DNA sequence: TGTGCCAGCAGCTCCACAGGGATACACACTGAAGCTTTCTTT. This encodes CASSSTGIHTEAFF.